This T cell receptor beta chain is from a study of cytomegalovirus exposure and HLA in healthy donors. Looking at the study overall: Later analysis reported that the roughly 120 validation repertoires shared the platform of the 650 to 700 first-cohort repertoires.

Trimming removed 4 bases from V and 6 bases from J, with 11 bases in between. From germline, CDR1 is SGDLS and CDR2 YYNGEE. CDR3 length: 14 residues. The data were produced by immunoSEQ multiplex PCR, yet TCRdb's version contains in-frame clones alone and is incomplete. The sample records 100,000 to 130,000 clones, nearly 97% being singletons. Concerning this clone itself: The antigen is not known.

The donors were part of the validation cohort of over a hundred subjects. That cohort was separate from the first cohort, which comprised 666 subjects. Overall study findings and caveats: A few CMV-associated chains were confirmed in vitro to be specific for CMV antigens. Listed as cytomegalovirus-associated were 150 or so TCR beta chains.

The specimen was PBMCs. This chain uses TRBV9 with TRBJ1-6; D possibly corresponds to TRBD1 (5 bases). This sequence was found in a woman under 30 in good health and CMV-seronegative. The CDR3 region has the DNA TGTGCCAGCAGCCCTGGGGCGATTAATTCACCCCTCCACTTT. As protein: CASSPGAINSPLHF. Filled out from reference TRBV9 and TRBJ1-6, the complete variable domain reads DSGVTQTPKHLITATGQRVTLRCSPRSGDLSVYWYQQSLDQGLQFLIQYYNGEERAKGNILERFSAQQFPDLHSELNLSSLELGDSALYFCASSPGAINSPLHFGNGTRLTVT.